The present T cell receptor beta chain was sequenced within a study of T cell responses to AZD1222 COVID-19 vaccine. Broader study findings: Recipients of two AZD1222 doses showed rising Spike-specific TCR breadth and depth. Baseline seropositivity characterized only 5 or 6 AZD1222 recipients. Donors were largely white British and mainly female; clonal diversity was possibly underestimated.

Libraries were prepared by immunoSEQ multiplex PCR; TCRdb keeps only in-frame clonotypes and omits some of them. Of 120,000 to 150,000 clones in the sample, roughly nine tenths were seen once. As concerns this clone: What it recognizes is unknown.

Germline V gene lookup returns CDR1 MNHEY and CDR2 SMNVEV (reference sequence). This CDR3 comprises 14 residues. The V end was cut by 2 bases, the J end by 7 bases, with 15 bases between. The sequencing used peripheral blood, collected on day 0 of AZD1222 vaccination. This sequence was found in an adult in good health. The genes are TRBV27 and TRBJ2-7; the D gene is possibly TRBD1 (6 bases). In DNA, the CDR3 is TGTGCCAGCAGTTTAACAGGGTACGGTGCGGAGCAGTACTTC. Encoded protein: CASSLTGYGAEQYF.